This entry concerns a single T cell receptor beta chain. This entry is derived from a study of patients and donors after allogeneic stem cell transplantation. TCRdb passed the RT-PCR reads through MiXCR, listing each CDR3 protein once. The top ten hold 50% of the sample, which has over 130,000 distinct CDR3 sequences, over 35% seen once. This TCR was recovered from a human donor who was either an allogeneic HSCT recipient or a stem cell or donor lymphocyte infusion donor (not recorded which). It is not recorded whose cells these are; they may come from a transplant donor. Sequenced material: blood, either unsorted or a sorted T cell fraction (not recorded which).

The CDR3 reads CASSPELDRGTGNTIYF. The CDR3 DNA follows: TGTGCCAGCAGTCCTGAACTTGACAGGGGCACCGGAAACACCATATATTTT. The chain joins TRBV6-2 or TRBV6-3 to TRBJ1-3, with TRBD1 matching over 8 bases. The germline V gene has CDR1 MNHEY and CDR2 SVGEGT. V shed 5 bases and J 4 bases; nucleotides not matched to a gene: 13. The CDR3 contains 17 residues.